This T cell receptor beta chain was obtained from a study of OX40 agonist ivuxolimab in advanced cancers. Study at large: An agonistic human IgG2 monoclonal antibody against OX40 (CD134) was given.

As to this clone: Its antigen remains unidentified.

Using immunoSEQ multiplex PCR, the repertoire was profiled, and TCRdb retains in-frame clones only, with some absent. The repertoire consists of tens of thousands of clones, with 89% occurring once and the leading ten covering 0.33%. Study-level findings and limits: At 0.1 to 3.0 mg/kg and by week 6, CD4+ and CD8+ T cells in the blood had expanded clonally. Expanded clones were, on average, more numerous in CD8+ T cells than in CD4+.

This CDR3 spans 17 amino acids. Trimming removed 3 bases from V and 0 bases from J, with 16 bases in between. CDR1 is MGHRA, CDR2 YSYEKL, per germline. The sequencing here drew on CD4+ or CD8+ T cells sorted from blood, taken in a trial of the OX40 agonist ivuxolimab. The sequence derives from an adult with an advanced solid tumor such as melanoma, head and neck, liver or kidney cancer. The V gene is TRBV4-1, the J gene TRBJ2-3, with a possible D match to TRBD2 (5 bases). The CDR3 region has the DNA TGCGCCAGCAGCCAGCCCACTAGACGCATTAGCACAGATACGCAGTATTTT. It specifies CASSQPTRRISTDTQYF.